The following is a T cell receptor (beta chain) sequence with its context. This entry comes from a study of cytomegalovirus exposure and HLA in healthy donors. Separate from the approximately 700-subject first cohort was the approximately 120-subject validation cohort, to which the donors belonged. Sequencing used immunoSEQ multiplex PCR; TCRdb keeps in-frame clones, though not all of them. This sample has 90,000 to 150,000 clones; roughly 88% occur once, and the top ten carry over 6%. CDR1 and CDR2 from the germline V gene are SGDLS and YYNGEE. The V and J ends lost 0 bases and 2 bases respectively, with 7 bases between them. This CDR3 region has 14 residues.

The chain is built from TRBV9 and TRBJ2-3; D not resolved. The origin of this receptor is a woman aged 18-29 years in good health and CMV-seropositive. Sequencing used PBMCs. CDR3: CASSVEQSTDTQYF. As DNA, the CDR3 is TGTGCCAGCAGCGTAGAACAGTCCACAGATACGCAGTATTTT.